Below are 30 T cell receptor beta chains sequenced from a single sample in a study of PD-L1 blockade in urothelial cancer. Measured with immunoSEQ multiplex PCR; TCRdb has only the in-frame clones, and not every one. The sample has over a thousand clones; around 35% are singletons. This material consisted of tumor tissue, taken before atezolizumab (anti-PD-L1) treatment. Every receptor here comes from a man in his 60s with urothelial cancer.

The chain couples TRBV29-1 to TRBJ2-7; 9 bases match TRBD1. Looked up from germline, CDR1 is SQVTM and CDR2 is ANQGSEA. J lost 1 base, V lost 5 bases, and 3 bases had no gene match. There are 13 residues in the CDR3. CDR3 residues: CSVTGGLSYEQYF. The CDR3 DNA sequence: TGCAGCGTTACAGGGGGCCTTTCCTACGAGCAGTACTTC.

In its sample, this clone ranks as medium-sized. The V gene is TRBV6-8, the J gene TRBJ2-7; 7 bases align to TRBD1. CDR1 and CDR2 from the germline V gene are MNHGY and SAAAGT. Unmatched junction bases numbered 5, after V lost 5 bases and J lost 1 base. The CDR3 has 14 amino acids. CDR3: CASSTGQVSYEQYF. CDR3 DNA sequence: TGTGCCAGCAGTACCGGACAGGTTTCCTACGAGCAGTACTTC.

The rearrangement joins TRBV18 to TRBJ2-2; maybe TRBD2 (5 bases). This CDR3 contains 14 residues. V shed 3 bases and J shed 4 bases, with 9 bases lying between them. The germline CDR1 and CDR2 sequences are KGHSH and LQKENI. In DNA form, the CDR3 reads TGTGCCAGCTCACCGTCTAGCCGCACCGGGGAGCTGTTTTTT. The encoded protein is CASSPSSRTGELFF.

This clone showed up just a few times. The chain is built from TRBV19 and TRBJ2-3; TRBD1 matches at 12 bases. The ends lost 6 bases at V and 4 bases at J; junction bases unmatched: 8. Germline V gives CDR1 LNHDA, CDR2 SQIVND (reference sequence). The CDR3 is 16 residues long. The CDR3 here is CASRGTGGRVADTQYF. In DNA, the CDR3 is TGTGCCAGTAGAGGGACAGGGGGCCGTGTGGCAGATACGCAGTATTTT.

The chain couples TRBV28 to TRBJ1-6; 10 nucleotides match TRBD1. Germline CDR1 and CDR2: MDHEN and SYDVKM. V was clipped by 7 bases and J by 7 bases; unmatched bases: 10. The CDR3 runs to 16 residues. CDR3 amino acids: CASTLGGGQGNSPLHF. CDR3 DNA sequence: TGTGCCAGCACCCTTGGCGGGGGACAGGGGAATTCACCCCTCCACTTT.

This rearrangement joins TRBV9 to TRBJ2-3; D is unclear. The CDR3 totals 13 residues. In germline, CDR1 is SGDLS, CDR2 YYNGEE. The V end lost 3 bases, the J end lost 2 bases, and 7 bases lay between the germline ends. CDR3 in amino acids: CASSAHFTDTQYF. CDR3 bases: TGTGCCAGCAGCGCACATTTCACAGATACGCAGTATTTT.

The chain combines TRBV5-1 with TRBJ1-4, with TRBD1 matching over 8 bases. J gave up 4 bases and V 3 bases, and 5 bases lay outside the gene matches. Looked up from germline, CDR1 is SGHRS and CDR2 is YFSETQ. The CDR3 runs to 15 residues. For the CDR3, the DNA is TGCGCCAGCAGCTATCAGGGGGCCTTTAATGAAAAACTGTTTTTT. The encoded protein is CASSYQGAFNEKLFF. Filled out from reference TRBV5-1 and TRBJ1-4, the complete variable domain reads KAGVTQTPRYLIKTRGQQVTLSCSPISGHRSVSWYQQTPGQGLQFLFEYFSETQRNKGNFPGRFSGRQFSNSRSEMNVSTLELGDSALYLCASSYQGAFNEKLFFGSGTQLSVL.

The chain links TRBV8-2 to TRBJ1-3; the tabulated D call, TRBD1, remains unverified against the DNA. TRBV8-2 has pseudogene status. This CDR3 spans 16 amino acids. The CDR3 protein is CASSLRGGVIGNTIYF. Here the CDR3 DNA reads TGTGCCAGCAGTTTAAGGGGTGGGGTTATAGGGAACACCATATATTTT.

CDR3 DNA sequence: TGTGCCTGGAGTGTAGGGGTCGGCTATCCCGGGGAGCTGTTTTTT. As protein: CAWSVGVGYPGELFF. V gene TRBV30 combines with J gene TRBJ2-2; TRBD1 might be the D (5 bases). CDR3 length equals 15 residues. Looked up from germline, CDR1 is GTSNPN and CDR2 is SVGIG (reference sequence). V lost 0 bases to trimming and J lost 6 bases, with 14 bases between them.

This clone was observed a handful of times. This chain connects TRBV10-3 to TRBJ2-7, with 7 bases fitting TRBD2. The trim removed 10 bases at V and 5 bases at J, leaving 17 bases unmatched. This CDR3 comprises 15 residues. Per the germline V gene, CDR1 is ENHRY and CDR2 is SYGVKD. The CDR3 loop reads CASVNGLVGRNEQYF. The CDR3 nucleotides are TGTGCCAGCGTAAATGGACTAGTTGGTCGTAACGAGCAGTACTTC.

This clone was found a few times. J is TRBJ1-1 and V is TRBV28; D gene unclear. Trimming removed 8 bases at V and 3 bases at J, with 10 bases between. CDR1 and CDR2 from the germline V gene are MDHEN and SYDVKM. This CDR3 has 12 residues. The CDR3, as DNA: TGTGCCAGCGGATCGAGTTACACTGAAGCTTTCTTT. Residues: CASGSSYTEAFF.

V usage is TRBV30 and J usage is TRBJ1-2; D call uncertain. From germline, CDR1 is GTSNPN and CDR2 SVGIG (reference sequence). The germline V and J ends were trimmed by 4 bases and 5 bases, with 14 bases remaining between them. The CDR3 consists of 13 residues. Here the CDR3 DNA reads TGTGCCTGGAAATACGAATTAATATATGGCTACACCTTC. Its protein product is CAWKYELIYGYTF.

The CDR3, as DNA: TGCAGCGTGCGGGACTCTTTGGGTGGCTACACCTTC. It is translated as CSVRDSLGGYTF. The chain is built from TRBV29-1 and TRBJ1-2; weak D call: TRBD1 (5 bases). V was trimmed by 6 bases and J by 7 bases, leaving 15 bases between them. The CDR3 spans 12 residues. Germline V lookup: CDR1 SQVTM, CDR2 ANQGSEA.

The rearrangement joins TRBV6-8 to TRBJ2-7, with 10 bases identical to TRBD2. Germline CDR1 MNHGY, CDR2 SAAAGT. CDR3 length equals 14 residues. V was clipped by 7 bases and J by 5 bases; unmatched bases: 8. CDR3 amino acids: CASKKSGGANEQYF. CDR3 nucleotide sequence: TGTGCCAGCAAAAAGAGCGGGGGGGCAAACGAGCAGTACTTC.

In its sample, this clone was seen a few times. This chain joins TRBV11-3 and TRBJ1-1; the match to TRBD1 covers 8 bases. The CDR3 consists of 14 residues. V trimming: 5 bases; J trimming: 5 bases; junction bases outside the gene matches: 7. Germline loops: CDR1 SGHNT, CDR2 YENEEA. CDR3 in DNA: TGTGCCAGCAGCCGTGGACAGGGTGGGACTGAAGCTTTCTTT. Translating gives CASSRGQGGTEAFF.

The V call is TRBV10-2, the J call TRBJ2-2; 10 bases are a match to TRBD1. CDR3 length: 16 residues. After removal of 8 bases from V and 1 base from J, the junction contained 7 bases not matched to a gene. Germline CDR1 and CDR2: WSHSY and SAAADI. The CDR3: CASSTGGAWNTGELFF. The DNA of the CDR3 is TGCGCCAGCTCGACAGGGGGCGCATGGAACACCGGGGAGCTGTTTTTT.

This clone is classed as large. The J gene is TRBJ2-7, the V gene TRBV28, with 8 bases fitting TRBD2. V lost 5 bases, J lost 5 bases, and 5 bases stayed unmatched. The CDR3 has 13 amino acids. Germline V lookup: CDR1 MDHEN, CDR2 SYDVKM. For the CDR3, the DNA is TGTGCCAGCAGTGCCGCGGGGGGTAACGAGCAGTACTTC. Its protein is CASSAAGGNEQYF.

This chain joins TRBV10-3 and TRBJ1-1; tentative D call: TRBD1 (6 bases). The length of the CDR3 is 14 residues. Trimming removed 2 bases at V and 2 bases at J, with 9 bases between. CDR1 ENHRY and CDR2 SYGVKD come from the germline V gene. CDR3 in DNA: TGTGCCATCAGTGAGGCGGGGGGCAACACTGAAGCTTTCTTT. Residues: CAISEAGGNTEAFF.

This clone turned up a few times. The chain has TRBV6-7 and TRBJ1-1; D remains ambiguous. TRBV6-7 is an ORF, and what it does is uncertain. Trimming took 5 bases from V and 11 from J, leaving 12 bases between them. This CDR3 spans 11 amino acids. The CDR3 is CASSDGLRAFF. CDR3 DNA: TGTGCCAGCAGTGACGGGCTGAGGGCTTTCTTT.

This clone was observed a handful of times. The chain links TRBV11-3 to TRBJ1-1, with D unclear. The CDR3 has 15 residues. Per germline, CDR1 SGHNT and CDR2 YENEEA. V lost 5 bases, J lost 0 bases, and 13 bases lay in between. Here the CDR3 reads CASSPRSALNTEAFF. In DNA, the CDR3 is TGTGCCAGCAGCCCTCGTTCAGCTCTGAACACTGAAGCTTTCTTT.

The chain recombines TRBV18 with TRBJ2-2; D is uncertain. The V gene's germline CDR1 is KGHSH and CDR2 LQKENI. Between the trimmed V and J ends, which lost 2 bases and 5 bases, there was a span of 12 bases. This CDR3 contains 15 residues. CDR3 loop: CASSPSEGSTGELFF. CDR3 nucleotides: TGTGCCAGCTCACCATCGGAAGGGTCYACCGGGGAGCTGTTTTTT.

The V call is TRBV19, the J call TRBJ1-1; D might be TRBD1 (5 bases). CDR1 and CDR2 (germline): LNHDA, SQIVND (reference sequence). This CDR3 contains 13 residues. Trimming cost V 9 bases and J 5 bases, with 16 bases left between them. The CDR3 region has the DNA TGTGCCAGCCTAAGAGTGGGGGAGACTGAAGCTTTCTTT. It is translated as CASLRVGETEAFF.

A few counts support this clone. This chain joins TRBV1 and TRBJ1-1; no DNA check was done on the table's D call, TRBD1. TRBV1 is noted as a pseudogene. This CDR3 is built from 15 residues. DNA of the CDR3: TGCGCCAGCAGCCAAGGACAGGGTAGGGGCACTGAAGCTTTCTTT. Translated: CASSQGQGRGTEAFF.

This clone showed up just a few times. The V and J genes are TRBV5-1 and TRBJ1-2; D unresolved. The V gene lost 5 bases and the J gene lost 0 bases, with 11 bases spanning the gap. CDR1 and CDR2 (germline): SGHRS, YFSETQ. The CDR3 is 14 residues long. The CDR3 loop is CASSSTPPNYGYTF. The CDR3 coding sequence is TGCGCCAGCAGTTCCACCCCACCTAACTATGGCTACACCTTC.

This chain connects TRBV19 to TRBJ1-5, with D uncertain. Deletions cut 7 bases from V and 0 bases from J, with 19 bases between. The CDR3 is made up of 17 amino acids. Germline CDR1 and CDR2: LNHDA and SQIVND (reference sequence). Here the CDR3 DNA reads TGTGCCAGTACCTCAAACCTGCATACCGATAGCAATCAGCCCCAGCATTTT. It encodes CASTSNLHTDSNQPQHF.

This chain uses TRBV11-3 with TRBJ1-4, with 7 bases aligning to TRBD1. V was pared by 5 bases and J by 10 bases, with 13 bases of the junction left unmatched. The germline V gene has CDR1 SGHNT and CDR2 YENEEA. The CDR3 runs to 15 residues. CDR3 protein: CASSPGQLHWGKLFF. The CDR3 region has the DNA TGTGCCAGCAGCCCGGGACAGCTCCATTGGGGAAAACTGTTTTTT.

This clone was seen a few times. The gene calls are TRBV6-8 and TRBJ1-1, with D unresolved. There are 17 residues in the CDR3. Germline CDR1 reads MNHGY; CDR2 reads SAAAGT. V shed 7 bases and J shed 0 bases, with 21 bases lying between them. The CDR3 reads CASTVLAQTIMNTEAFF. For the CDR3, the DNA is TGTGCCAGCACCGTACTGGCCCAGACTATCATGAACACTGAAGCTTTCTTT.

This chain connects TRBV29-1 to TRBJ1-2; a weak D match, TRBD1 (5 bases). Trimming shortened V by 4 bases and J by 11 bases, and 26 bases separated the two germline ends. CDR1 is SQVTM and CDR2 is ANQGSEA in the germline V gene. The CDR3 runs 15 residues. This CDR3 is CSVVAGTGIYPGYTF. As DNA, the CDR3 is TGCAGCGTTGTGGCAGGGACGGGGATTTATCCGGGYTACACCTTC. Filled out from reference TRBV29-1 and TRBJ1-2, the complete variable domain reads SAVISQKPSRDICQRGTSLTIQCQVDSQVTMMFWYRQQPGQSLTLIATANQGSEATYESGFVIDKFPISRPNLTFSTLTVSNMSPEDSSIYLCSVVAGTGIYPGYTFGSGTRLTVV.

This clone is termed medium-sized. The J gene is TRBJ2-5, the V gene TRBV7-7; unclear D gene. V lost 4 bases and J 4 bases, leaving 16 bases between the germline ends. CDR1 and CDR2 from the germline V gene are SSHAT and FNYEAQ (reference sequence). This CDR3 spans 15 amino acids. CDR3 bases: TGTGCCAGCAGCTCCTGGCCCCGTTTTGGAGAGACCCAGTACTTC. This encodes CASSSWPRFGETQYF.

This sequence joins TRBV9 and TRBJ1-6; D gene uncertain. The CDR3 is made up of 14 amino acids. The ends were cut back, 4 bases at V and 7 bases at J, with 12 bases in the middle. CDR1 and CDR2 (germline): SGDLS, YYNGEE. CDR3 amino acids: CASSPRRQNSPLHF. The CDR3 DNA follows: TGTGCCAGCAGCCCCAGACGTCAGAATTCACCCCTCCACTTT.